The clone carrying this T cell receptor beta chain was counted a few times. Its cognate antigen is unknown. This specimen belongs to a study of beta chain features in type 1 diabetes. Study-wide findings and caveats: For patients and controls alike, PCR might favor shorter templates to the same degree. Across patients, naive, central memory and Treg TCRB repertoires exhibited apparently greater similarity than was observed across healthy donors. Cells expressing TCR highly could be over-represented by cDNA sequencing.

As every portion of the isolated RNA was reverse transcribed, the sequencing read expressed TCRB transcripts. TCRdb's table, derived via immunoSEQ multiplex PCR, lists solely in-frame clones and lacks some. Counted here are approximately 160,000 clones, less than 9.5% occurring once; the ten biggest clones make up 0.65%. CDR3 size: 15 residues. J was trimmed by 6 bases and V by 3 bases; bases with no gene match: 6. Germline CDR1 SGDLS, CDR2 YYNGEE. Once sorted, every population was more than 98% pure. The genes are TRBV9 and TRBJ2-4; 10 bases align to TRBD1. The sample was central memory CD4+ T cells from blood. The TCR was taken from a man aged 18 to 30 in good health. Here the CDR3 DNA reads TGTGCCAGCAGCGGACAGGGGGCTATTGGAAACATTCAGTACTTC. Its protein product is CASSGQGAIGNIQYF. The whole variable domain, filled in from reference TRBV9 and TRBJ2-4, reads DSGVTQTPKHLITATGQRVTLRCSPRSGDLSVYWYQQSLDQGLQFLIQYYNGEERAKGNILERFSAQQFPDLHSELNLSSLELGDSALYFCASSGQGAIGNIQYFGAGTRLSVL.